This TCR beta chain was identified in a study of technical replicates of blood from four donors. Only in-frame clones appear in the TCRdb table, and some are missing; sequencing was by immunoSEQ multiplex PCR. The data show approximately 92,000 clones, around 95% seen once. V lost 2 bases and J lost 4; bases outside the gene matches: 7. The CDR3 extends over 15 amino acids. Germline V gene data show CDR1 as MNHEY and CDR2 as SMNVEV (reference sequence). The sequence came from a human donor in good health. This rearrangement joins TRBV27 to TRBJ1-2; 7 positions match TRBD1. What was sequenced was T cells isolated from PBMCs. CDR3 sequence: CASSLGPTGFYGYTF. The CDR3 DNA sequence: TGTGCCAGCAGTTTAGGCCCGACAGGGTTCTATGGCTACACCTTC.